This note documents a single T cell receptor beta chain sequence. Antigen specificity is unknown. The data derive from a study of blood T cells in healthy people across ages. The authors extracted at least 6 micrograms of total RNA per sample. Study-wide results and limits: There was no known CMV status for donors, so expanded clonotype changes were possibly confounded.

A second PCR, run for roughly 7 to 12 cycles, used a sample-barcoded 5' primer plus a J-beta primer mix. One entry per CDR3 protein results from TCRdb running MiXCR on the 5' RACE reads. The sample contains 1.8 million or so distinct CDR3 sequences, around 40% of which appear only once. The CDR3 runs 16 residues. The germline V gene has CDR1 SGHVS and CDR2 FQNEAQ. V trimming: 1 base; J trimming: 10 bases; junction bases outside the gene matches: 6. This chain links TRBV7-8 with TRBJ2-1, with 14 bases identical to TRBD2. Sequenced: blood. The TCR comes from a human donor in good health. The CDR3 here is CASSLVRTSGGMEQFF. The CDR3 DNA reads TGTGCCAGCAGCTTAGTTAGGACTAGCGGGGGGATGGAGCAGTTCTTC.